A single T cell receptor (beta chain) is shown here with its context. Its antigen has not been determined. The CDR3 goes on 3 residues after the read ends, and that part is filled in from the germline J gene. Every participant had a single incident cervical HPV16 infection, and women with prevalent HPV16 infections were excluded. Cervical HPV DNA was detected with MY09/MY11 PCR, and genotyping was done with dot-blot hybridization. About 14 mL of heparinized blood were centrifuged, and the buffy coat was split into aliquots, frozen at -30 degrees C, and then kept at -80 degrees C. QIAGEN kits were used to extract genomic DNA from buffy coat specimens. Based on the germline V gene (reference sequence), the CDR1 and CDR2 sequences are SEHNR and FQNEAQ. Including the terminal cysteine and phenylalanine, the CDR3 comprises 14 residues. Of the CDR3's DNA, 33 bases were read; they are in frame from base 1.

TCR beta CDR3 regions were amplified by multiplex PCR using the immunoSEQ assay from an average of about 1.2 ug genomic DNA per sample. Primer bias was corrected in the assay by using a complete synthetic TCR repertoire to establish an amplification baseline. The amplicons were sequenced using the Illumina platform. For the original study's pipeline: Error correction of the sequences involved clustering with frequency ratios plus a modified nearest-neighbor algorithm, after which the sequences were analyzed in the immunoSEQ Analyzer using IMGT gene definitions. At each rarefaction depth, TCR richness and evenness were averaged across 20 rarefaction repeats, and any sample with fewer sequences than the depth was left out. Relative abundances of V, D and J genes were compared between groups using Wilcoxon rank sum tests, with FDR correction applied. In the blinded duplicates, the intraclass correlation was approximately 96% for TCR richness and averaged about 80% across 66 gene segments. What TCRdb holds here is the immuneACCESS table cut down to in-frame rearrangements. Part of the clones is not present; checked against another copy, under half of the missing clones reflect an unresolved V gene, and the others are unexplained. That table supplies the V and J calls and clone size; D and trimming were determined from the DNA. The sample table gives roughly 30,000 clones. Of the sample, 7.5% to 9.5% falls within the top ten clones.

These data belong to a study of T cells in women clearing cervical HPV infection (dated by TCRdb to the late 2010s). Study-wide context: Cases were about two dozen women with histologically confirmed HPV16-related CIN3 or worse, including a couple of invasive cancers. The 20 to 25 controls were women who cleared a single incident HPV16 infection within 12 months without developing precancer or cancer. Case blood was taken at the visit when the lesion was first identified, whereas control blood was taken when infection was no longer detected. Among cases, blood sampling came a median of 149 days after lesion detection, with an interquartile range of about 85 to 230 days. Since only a few of the women had HLA typing available, the possibility that HLA type was acting as a confounder could not be ruled out. Nested within Costa Rica's Guanacaste HPV Natural History Study, an exploratory proof-of-principle case-control study compared TCR repertoires across cervical HPV16 outcomes. Cases were matched to controls by age within five years and by the year the sample was collected. A median age of almost 35 years was observed in cases versus 38 to 45 in controls, and no significant differences in baseline characteristics were found. The parent cohort enrolled around 10,000 women aged 18 or older in Guanacaste, Costa Rica, during about 1992 to 1995 and followed them for seven to eight years. Five blinded duplicates per group were added as quality controls, so that 60 or so samples were obtained: roughly 50 participants and some 10 replicates. Study-level results and caveats: Random forest classifiers combining richness and V gene abundances distinguished cases from controls with an estimated AUC of roughly 0.81. Because of the cross-sectional design, the study could not determine whether the associations came before infection or resulted from infection, and neither effector/memory subsets nor HPV-specific T cells were isolated. Cases had lower TRBV6-7 relative abundance than controls (roughly 0.12% versus 0.17%; Bonferroni P = 0.0008). Because T-cell numbers per sample were unknown, differences in richness could reflect varying T-cell content rather than repertoire biology. TCR repertoire richness was significantly higher in CIN3+ cases than in controls across sequencing depths, while evenness did not differ.

The sequence links TRBV7-9 to TRBJ1-2; the D gene is perhaps TRBD1, on 6 matching bases. The sequencing input was blood buffy coat. The receptor was isolated from a woman aged 18 to 75 with a cervical HPV16 infection that either progressed to CIN3+ or cleared (not recorded which). The CDR3 bases that were read are TGTGCCAGCAGCTCTCAAGGGGGGGGGCGCGAC. This yields the protein CASSSQGGGRD. The CDR3 as a whole reads CASSSQGGGRDYTF.